Below, one TCR beta chain is given with its context. The entry originates in a study of blood T cell repertoires in COVID-19. Study context: Sample material is recorded as cDNA or gDNA derived from T cells, B-cell-depleted T cells, or PBMCs.

CDR1 and CDR2 (germline): MGHRA, YSYEKL. The V end was cut by 0 bases, the J end by 3 bases, with 9 bases between. This CDR3 comprises 14 residues. The table came from immunoSEQ multiplex PCR; TCRdb's copy has only in-frame clones and leaves some out. This sample yields about 190,000 clones, of which 90% are seen a single time; 0.62% belongs to the top ten. The sequenced sample was peripheral blood. This chain connects TRBV4-1 to TRBJ2-7; unclear D gene. The clonotype comes from a man aged 45-65 years with acute or convalescent COVID-19. CDR3 sequence reads: CASSQDYGDYEQYF. CDR3 DNA: TGCGCCAGCAGCCAAGATTACGGAGACTACGAGCAGTACTTC.